This T cell receptor (beta chain) is from a study of T cell responses to AZD1222 COVID-19 vaccine. Trimming shortened V by 5 bases and J by 6 bases, and 17 bases separated the two germline ends. The CDR3 is 15 residues long. Per the germline V gene, CDR1 is MDHEN and CDR2 is SYDVKM. A word on this clone: What it binds is not known.

Study observations and caveats: The study reported that nearly half of spike-specific TCRs target unmutated variant regions. White British people made up most donors, females outnumbered males, and clonal diversity was possibly underestimated. Among those given AZD1222, only six or seven were seropositive at baseline. Across spike, vaccine-associated CD4 TCRs were found, dominant at 160-218 and 743-854.

Profiling relied on immunoSEQ multiplex PCR, and the TCRdb table lists in-frame clones only, not all of them. The sample lists 150,000 to 200,000 clones; 90% to 95% were seen once. Source: peripheral blood, taken on day 0 of AZD1222 vaccination. The clonotype was recovered from an adult in good health. The chain recombines TRBV28 with TRBJ1-5, with D perhaps TRBD1 (5 bases). The CDR3 nucleotides are TGTGCCAGCAGTGAGCTTCAGGGAGTCGGTCAGCCCCAGCATTTT. Encoded protein: CASSELQGVGQPQHF.